This T cell receptor beta chain was documented in a study of regulatory T cells in long-lasting Graves disease. Across the whole study: Persistent cases were those of Graves' disease that involved over 5 years of antithyroid drugs with positive TSH receptor antibodies. Overall study results and limits: Between persistent patients, thousands of public clonotypes were shared, exceeding the 950 to 1,000 shared between new patients.

As to this clonotype: Its cognate antigen is unknown.

Construction of TCR beta libraries relied on iRepertoire HTBI primers and on Arm-PCR targeting CDR3 regions. TCRdb re-derived calls from the multiplex PCR reads in MiXCR, one entry per CDR3 protein. The sample lists a few hundred thousand distinct CDR3 sequences, 20% to 25% occurring once. Time point specified: persistent/refractory GD, antithyroid drugs over 5 years with positive TRAb. From RNA extracted from PBMCs, the TCR library was made. V dropped 5 bases and J dropped 0 bases, with 11 bases sitting between them. The CDR3 consists of 15 residues. Germline lookup yields CDR1 MNHNS and CDR2 SASEGT.

The chain uses TRBV6-1 and TRBJ1-3; D unresolved. The TCR originated in a woman in her 40s with Graves disease. The specimen was peripheral blood mononuclear cells (PBMCs), collected when the disease was refractory, from a patient treated with antithyroid drugs. The chain's CDR3 is CASSRLSYSGNTIYF. The CDR3 DNA follows: TGTGCCAGCAGTAGGTTAAGTTACTCTGGAAACACCATATATTTT.